This entry features one T cell receptor beta chain sequence. Deletions cut 0 bases from V and 6 bases from J, with 17 bases between. Per germline, CDR1 SGHDN and CDR2 FVKESK. The CDR3 sequence is 16 residues long. The source of the sample is a study of blood T cell repertoires in COVID-19. Using immunoSEQ multiplex PCR, the repertoire was profiled, and TCRdb retains in-frame clones only, with some absent. This sample carries tens of thousands of clones, approximately 85% of them seen once, and the ten largest clones take 11% to 15%. The source material was peripheral blood. The sequence derives from a human donor with acute or convalescent COVID-19. The donor label of this sample is uncertain. The chain joins TRBV14 to TRBJ1-2; the D is unclear. This CDR3 is CASSQDYSRSPNGYTF. The CDR3 bases are TGTGCCAGCAGCCAAGATTACAGCCGAAGCCCCAATGGCTACACCTTC.